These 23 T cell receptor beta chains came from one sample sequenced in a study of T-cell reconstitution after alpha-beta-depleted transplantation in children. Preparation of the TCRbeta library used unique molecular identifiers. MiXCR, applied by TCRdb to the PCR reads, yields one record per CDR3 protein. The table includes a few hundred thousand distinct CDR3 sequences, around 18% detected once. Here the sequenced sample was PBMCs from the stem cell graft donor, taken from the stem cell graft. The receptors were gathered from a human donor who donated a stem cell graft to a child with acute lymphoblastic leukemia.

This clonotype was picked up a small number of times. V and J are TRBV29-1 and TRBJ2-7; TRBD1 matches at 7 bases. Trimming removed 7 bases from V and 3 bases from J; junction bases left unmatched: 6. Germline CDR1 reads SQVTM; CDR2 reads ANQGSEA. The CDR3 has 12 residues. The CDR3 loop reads CSALGQRYEQYF. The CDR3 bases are TGCAGCGCCCTGGGACAGCGCTACGAGCAGTACTTC.

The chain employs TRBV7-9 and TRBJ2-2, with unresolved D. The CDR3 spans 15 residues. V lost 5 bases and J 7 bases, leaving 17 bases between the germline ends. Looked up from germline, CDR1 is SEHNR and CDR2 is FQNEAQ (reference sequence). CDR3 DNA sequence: TGTGCCAGCAGCCTCCAGACCCTTGCGAGCGGGGAGCTGTTTTTT. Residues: CASSLQTLASGELFF.

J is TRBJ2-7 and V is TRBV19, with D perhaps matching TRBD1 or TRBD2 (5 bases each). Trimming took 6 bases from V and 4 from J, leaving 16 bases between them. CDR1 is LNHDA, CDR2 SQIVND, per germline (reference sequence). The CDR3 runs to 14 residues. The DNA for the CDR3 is TGTGCCAGTAGCACCAACTCGGGGCCGTACGAGCAGTACTTC. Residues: CASSTNSGPYEQYF.

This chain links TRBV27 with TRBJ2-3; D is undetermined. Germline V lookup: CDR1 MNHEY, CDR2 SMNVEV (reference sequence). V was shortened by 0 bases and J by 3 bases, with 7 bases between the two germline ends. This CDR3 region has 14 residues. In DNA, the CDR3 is TGTGCCAGCAGTTTATCGATGCGGACAGATACGCAGTATTTT. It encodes CASSLSMRTDTQYF.

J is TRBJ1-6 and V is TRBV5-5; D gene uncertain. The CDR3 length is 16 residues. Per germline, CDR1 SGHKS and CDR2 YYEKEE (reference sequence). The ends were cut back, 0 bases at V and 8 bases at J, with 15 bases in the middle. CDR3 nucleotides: TGTGCCAGCAGCTTGGTCGTCCGAAGGGAGTATTCACCCCTCCACTTT. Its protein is CASSLVVRREYSPLHF.

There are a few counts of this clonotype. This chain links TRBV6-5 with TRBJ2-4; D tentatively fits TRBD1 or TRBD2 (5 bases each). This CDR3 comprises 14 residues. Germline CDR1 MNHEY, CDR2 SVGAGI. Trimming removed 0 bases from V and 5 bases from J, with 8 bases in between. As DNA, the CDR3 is TGTGCCAGCAGTTACTCCAGGGACCAAAACATTCAGTACTTC. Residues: CASSYSRDQNIQYF.

The CDR3 nucleotides read TGCGCCAGCAGGCAGGGGGCCAATGAGCAGTTCTTC. It yields the protein CASRQGANEQFF. The chain recombines TRBV5-1 with TRBJ2-1; 8 positions match TRBD1. This CDR3 comprises 12 residues. The germline V gene has CDR1 SGHRS and CDR2 YFSETQ. V lost 5 bases to trimming and J lost 6 bases; unmatched junction nucleotides: 1.

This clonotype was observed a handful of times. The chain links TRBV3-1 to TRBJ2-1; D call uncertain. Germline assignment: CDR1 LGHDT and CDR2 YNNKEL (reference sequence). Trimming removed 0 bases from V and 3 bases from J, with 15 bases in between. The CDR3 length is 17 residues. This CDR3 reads CASSQDLRLGVYNEQFF. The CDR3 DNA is TGTGCCAGCAGCCAAGATCTTAGGCTTGGGGTCTACAATGAGCAGTTCTTC.

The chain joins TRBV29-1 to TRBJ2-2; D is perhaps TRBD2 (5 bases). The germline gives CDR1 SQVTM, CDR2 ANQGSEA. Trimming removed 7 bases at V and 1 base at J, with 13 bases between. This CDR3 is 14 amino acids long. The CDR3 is CSARTYMNTGELFF. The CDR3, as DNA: TGCAGCGCCCGGACTTATATGAACACCGGGGAGCTGTTTTTT.

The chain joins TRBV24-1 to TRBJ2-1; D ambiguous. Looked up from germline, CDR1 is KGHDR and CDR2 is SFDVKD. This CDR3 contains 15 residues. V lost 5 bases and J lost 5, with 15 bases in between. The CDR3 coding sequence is TGTGCCACCAGTGCCCGGCCAGGCGCGCACAATGAGCAGTTCTTC. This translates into CATSARPGAHNEQFF.

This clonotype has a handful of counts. The DNA for the CDR3 is TGTGCCAGCAGCTCCATGCTGGCGGGATGGCCAAAGGAGTACTTC. Translation: CASSSMLAGWPKEYF. The chain joins TRBV7-2 to TRBJ2-7; perhaps TRBD2 as D (6 bases). V dropped 4 bases and J dropped 11 bases, with 24 bases sitting between them. Germline lookup yields CDR1 SGHTA and CDR2 FQGNSA. This CDR3 contains 15 residues.

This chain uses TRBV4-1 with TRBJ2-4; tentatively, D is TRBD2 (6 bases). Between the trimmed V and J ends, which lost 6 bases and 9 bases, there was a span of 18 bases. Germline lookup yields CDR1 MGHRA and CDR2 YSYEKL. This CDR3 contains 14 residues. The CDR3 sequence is CASSLSPGSSIQYF. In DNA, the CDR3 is TGCGCCAGCAGTCTGTCCCCCGGGAGTAGCATTCAGTACTTC.

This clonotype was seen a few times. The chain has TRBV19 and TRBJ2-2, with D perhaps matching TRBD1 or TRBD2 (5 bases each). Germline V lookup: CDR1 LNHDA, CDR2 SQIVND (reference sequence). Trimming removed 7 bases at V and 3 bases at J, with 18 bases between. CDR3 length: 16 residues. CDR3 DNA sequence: TGTGCCAGTACTTTATATGGGGGAGCGGACACCGGGGAGCTGTTTTTT. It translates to CASTLYGGADTGELFF.

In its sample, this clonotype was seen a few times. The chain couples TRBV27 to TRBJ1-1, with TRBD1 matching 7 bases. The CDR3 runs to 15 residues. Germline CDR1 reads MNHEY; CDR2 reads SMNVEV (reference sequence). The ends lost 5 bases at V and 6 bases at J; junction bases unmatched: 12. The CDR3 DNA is TGTGCCAGCAGTGACGACAGGGCGGTTGGGGCTGAAGCTTTCTTT. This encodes CASSDDRAVGAEAFF.

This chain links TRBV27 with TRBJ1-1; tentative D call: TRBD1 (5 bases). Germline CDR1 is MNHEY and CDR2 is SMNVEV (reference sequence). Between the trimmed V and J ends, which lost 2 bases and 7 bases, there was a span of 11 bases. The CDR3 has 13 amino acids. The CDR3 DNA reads TGTGCCAGCAGTTTAGGGGCAGAGCTTGAAGCTTTCTTT. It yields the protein CASSLGAELEAFF.

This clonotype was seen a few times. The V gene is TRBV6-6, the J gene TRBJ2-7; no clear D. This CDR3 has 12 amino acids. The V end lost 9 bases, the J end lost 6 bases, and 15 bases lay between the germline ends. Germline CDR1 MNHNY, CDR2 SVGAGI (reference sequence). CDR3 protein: CASSVAGLEQYF. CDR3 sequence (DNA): TGTGCCAGTTCTGTGGCCGGGCTCGAGCAGTACTTC.

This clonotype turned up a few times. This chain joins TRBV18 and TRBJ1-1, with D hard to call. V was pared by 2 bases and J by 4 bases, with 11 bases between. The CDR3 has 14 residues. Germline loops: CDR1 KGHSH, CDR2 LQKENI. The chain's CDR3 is CASSPMGGGTEAFF. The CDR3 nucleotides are TGTGCCAGCTCACCAATGGGAGGAGGCACTGAAGCTTTCTTT. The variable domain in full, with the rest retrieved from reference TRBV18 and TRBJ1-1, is NAGVMQNPRHLVRRRGQEARLRCSPMKGHSHVYWYRQLPEEGLKFMVYLQKENIIDESGMPKERFSAEFPKEGPSILRIQQVVRGDSAAYFCASSPMGGGTEAFFGQGTRLTVV.

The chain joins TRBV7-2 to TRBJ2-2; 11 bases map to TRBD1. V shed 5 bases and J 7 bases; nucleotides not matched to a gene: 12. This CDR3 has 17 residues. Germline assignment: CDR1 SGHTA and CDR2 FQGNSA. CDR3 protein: CASSADRGLVAFGELFF. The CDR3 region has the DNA TGTGCCAGCAGCGCGGACAGGGGGCTAGTTGCGTTCGGGGAGCTGTTTTTT. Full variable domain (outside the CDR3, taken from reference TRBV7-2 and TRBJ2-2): GAGVSQSPSNKVTEKGKDVELRCDPISGHTALYWYRQSLGQGLEFLIYFQGNSAPDKSGLPSDRFSAERTGGSVSTLTIQRTQQEDSAVYLCASSADRGLVAFGELFFGEGSRLTVL.

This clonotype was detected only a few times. DNA for the CDR3: TGCAGCGTTGAAGGAGGGGAGACTAGCTTGAATGAGCAGTTCTTC. Its protein is CSVEGGETSLNEQFF. V usage is TRBV29-1 and J usage is TRBJ2-1; 7 nucleotides match TRBD2. V lost 1 base to trimming and J lost 7 bases; unmatched junction nucleotides: 10. Per germline, CDR1 SQVTM and CDR2 ANQGSEA. The CDR3 has 15 residues.

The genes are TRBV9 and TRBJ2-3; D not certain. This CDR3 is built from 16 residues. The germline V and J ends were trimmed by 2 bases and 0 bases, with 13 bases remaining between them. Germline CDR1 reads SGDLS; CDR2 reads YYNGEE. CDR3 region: CASSVGSWASTDTQYF. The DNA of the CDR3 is TGTGCCAGCAGCGTTGGATCATGGGCTAGCACAGATACGCAGTATTTT.

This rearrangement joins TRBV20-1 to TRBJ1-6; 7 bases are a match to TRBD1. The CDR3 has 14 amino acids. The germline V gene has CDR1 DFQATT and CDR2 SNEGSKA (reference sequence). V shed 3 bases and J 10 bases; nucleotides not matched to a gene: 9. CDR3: CSASERDRPSPLHF. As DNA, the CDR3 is TGCAGTGCTAGTGAGAGGGACAGACCCTCACCCCTCCACTTT.

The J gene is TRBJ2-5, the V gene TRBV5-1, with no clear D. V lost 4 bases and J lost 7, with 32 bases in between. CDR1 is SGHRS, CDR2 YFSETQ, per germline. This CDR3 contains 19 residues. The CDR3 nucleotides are TGCGCCAGCAGCCCCACTAATTCTTCGGAAGTGGACGCGGCAGGGACCCAGTACTTC. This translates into CASSPTNSSEVDAAGTQYF.

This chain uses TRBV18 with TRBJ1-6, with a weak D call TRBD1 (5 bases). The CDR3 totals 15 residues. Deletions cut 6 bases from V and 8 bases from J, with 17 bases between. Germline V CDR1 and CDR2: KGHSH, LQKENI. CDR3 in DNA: TGTGCCAGCTCCCCTCCCGGCCCCAGGGATTCACCCCTCCACTTT. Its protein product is CASSPPGPRDSPLHF. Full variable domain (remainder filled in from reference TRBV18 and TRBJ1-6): NAGVMQNPRHLVRRRGQEARLRCSPMKGHSHVYWYRQLPEEGLKFMVYLQKENIIDESGMPKERFSAEFPKEGPSILRIQQVVRGDSAAYFCASSPPGPRDSPLHFGNGTRLTVT.